Below, one T cell receptor (beta chain) is given with its context. The sample comes from a study of blood T cell repertoires in COVID-19. In the study overall: The United States, Italy and Spain were the sources of the acute and convalescent COVID-19 samples.

The ends were cut back, 0 bases at V and 2 bases at J, with 11 bases in the middle. Germline V gene sequence: CDR1 SGDLS, CDR2 YYNGEE. This CDR3 spans 15 amino acids. Categorization into cohorts depended on clinical history that participants reported. For recovered donors of Cohort 3, there were two negative PCRs, clearance, or symptom resolution. Some clones are missing from TCRdb's copy, which holds only in-frame ones; the method was immunoSEQ multiplex PCR. The sample carries 250,000 to 300,000 clones, 70% to 90% recorded once. This TCR was recovered from a man aged 18 to 29 who had recovered from COVID-19. The sequenced sample was PBMCs or T cells enriched from blood (not recorded which). The chain combines TRBV9 with TRBJ1-1; the D gene is possibly TRBD1 (6 bases). DNA of the CDR3: TGTGCCAGCAGCGTAGCGGGAGGGGGAAACACTGAAGCTTTCTTT. Amino acids: CASSVAGGGNTEAFF.